Listed here are 29 T cell receptor beta chains from one sample, sequenced in a study of T cells in Graves' hyperthyroidism and ophthalmopathy. Researchers took RNA transcripts and amplified the TCR beta CDR3 regions from them. TCR CDR3 underwent first-round RT-PCR with the HTBI primer set. TCRdb processed the multiplex PCR reads anew with MiXCR; each CDR3 protein has one entry. The sample consists of 300,000 to 350,000 distinct CDR3 sequences, about 14% of them appearing once. The sample consisted of blood. The receptors shown here come from a woman younger than 45 with Graves' hyperthyroidism.

This clonotype was seen a handful of times. The chain uses TRBV5-6 and TRBJ2-5, with 9 bases lining up with TRBD2. The V gene's germline CDR1 is SGHDT and CDR2 YYEEEE. The CDR3 spans 15 residues. With V trimmed by 3 bases and J by 1 base, 4 bases remained unmatched. The CDR3 DNA is TGTGCCAGCAGCTCGCTAGCGGGACTCCAAGAGACCCAGTACTTC. Translating it yields CASSSLAGLQETQYF. The variable domain in full, completed from reference TRBV5-6 and TRBJ2-5, reads DAGVTQSPTHLIKTRGQQVTLRCSPKSGHDTVSWYQQALGQGPQFIFQYYEEEERQRGNFPDRFSGHQFPNYSSELNVNALLLGDSALYLCASSSLAGLQETQYFGPGTRLLVL.

This clonotype was counted a few times. This rearrangement joins TRBV9 to TRBJ2-1; 9 bases line up with TRBD1. CDR1 and CDR2 (germline): SGDLS, YYNGEE. J was trimmed by 3 bases and V by 0 bases; bases with no gene match: 4. This CDR3 region has 16 residues. CDR3 sequence: CASSVGGGQGYNEQFF. The CDR3 DNA is TGTGCCAGCAGCGTAGGAGGGGGACAGGGCTACAATGAGCAGTTCTTC.

This clonotype was seen a handful of times. The chain recombines TRBV3-1 with TRBJ1-6; 8 bases agree with TRBD1. Germline V gives CDR1 LGHDT, CDR2 YNNKEL (reference sequence). This CDR3 has 15 amino acids. J gave up 7 bases and V 1 base, and 3 bases lay outside the gene matches. The CDR3 sequence: CASSQGRGLNSPLHF. CDR3 in DNA: TGTGCCAGCAGCCAAGGCAGGGGGCTAAATTCACCCCTCCACTTT. The full variable domain, completed using reference TRBV3-1 and TRBJ1-6, is DTAVSQTPKYLVTQMGNDKSIKCEQNLGHDTMYWYKQDSKKFLKIMFSYNNKELIINETVPNRFSPKSPDKAHLNLHINSLELGDSAVYFCASSQGRGLNSPLHFGNGTRLTVT.

This clonotype was detected ten times or more. The rearrangement joins TRBV7-8 to TRBJ2-5; D unclear. CDR1 is SGHVS, CDR2 FQNEAQ, per germline. V shed 1 base and J shed 1 base, with 10 bases lying between them. The length of the CDR3 is 15 residues. CDR3 residues: CASSLVRRAQETQYF. The DNA of the CDR3 is TGTGCCAGCAGCTTAGTCCGTCGGGCCCAAGAGACCCAGTACTTC. Full variable domain (outside the CDR3, taken from reference TRBV7-8 and TRBJ2-5): GAGVSQSPRYKVAKRGQDVALRCDPISGHVSLFWYQQALGQGPEFLTYFQNEAQLDKSGLPSDRFFAERPEGSVSTLKIQRTQQEDSAVYLCASSLVRRAQETQYFGPGTRLLVL.

This clonotype was counted between two and nine times. CDR3: CASSQDSTFYYEQYF. The CDR3 region has the DNA TGTGCCAGCAGCCAAGATTCGACCTTTTACTACGAGCAGTACTTC. This chain links TRBV14 with TRBJ2-7; no clear D gene. Germline CDR1 SGHDN, CDR2 FVKESK. Between the trimmed V and J ends, which lost 0 bases and 3 bases, there was a span of 12 bases. The CDR3 runs to 15 residues.

The chain joins TRBV5-6 to TRBJ1-4; D ambiguous. This CDR3 contains 14 residues. Germline V CDR1 and CDR2: SGHDT, YYEEEE. V lost 3 bases, J lost 10 bases, and 16 bases lay in between. The CDR3: CASSSSSEAGKLFF. The CDR3 region has the DNA TGTGCCAGCAGCTCCTCGAGCGAGGCTGGAAAACTGTTTTTT.

In its sample, this clonotype was seen many times. V usage is TRBV6-1 and J usage is TRBJ1-2; 9 nucleotides match TRBD1. This CDR3 is built from 14 residues. CDR1 MNHNS and CDR2 SASEGT come from the germline V gene. Unmatched junction bases numbered 5, after V lost 5 bases and J lost 4 bases. CDR3 sequence (DNA): TGTGCCAGCAGTCCCGGGACAGGGTTCTATGGCTACACCTTC. Translated, it gives CASSPGTGFYGYTF.

The chain carries TRBV7-2 and TRBJ2-1; no reliable D call. In germline, CDR1 is SGHTA, CDR2 FQGNSA. CDR3 length: 16 residues. Trimming pared 4 bases from V and 3 bases from J, leaving 16 bases between. For the CDR3, the DNA is TGTGCCAGCAGCTATCGCTCTGGCGGTAGCTACAATGAGCAGTTCTTC. Translation gives CASSYRSGGSYNEQFF.

Regarding this clonotype: Possible read error: a much larger clone is one base away. The DNA of the CDR3 is TGTGCCAGCAGCGTAGCGGGAGGGCCTGGGGAGACCCAGTACTTC. Its translation is CASSVAGGPGETQYF. The chain uses TRBV9 and TRBJ2-5; 8 bases agree with TRBD2. This CDR3 is built from 15 residues. Germline CDR1 reads SGDLS; CDR2 reads YYNGEE. The V gene end was trimmed by 0 bases and the J gene end by 5 bases; junction bases not matched to a gene: 6.

This clonotype was counted ten times or more. This chain uses TRBV28 with TRBJ2-7; the D is unclear. The CDR3 is made up of 18 amino acids. The V end was cut by 8 bases, the J end by 2 bases, with 28 bases between. Germline V gene data show CDR1 as MDHEN and CDR2 as SYDVKM. In DNA form, the CDR3 reads TGTGCCAGCTCATATTCCCGAGGCGGAACAACCCCCACCTACGAGCAGTACTTC. This translates into CASSYSRGGTTPTYEQYF.

This clonotype was seen more than once but under ten times. The chain joins TRBV20-1 to TRBJ1-5; weak D call: TRBD1 (5 bases). Germline V lookup: CDR1 DFQATT, CDR2 SNEGSKA (reference sequence). V was clipped by 0 bases and J by 2 bases, with 14 bases between them. The CDR3 has 16 amino acids. Written as DNA, the CDR3 is TGCAGTGCTAGAGAAAGGGGCCCCCAGGGCAATCAGCCCCAGCATTTT. It specifies CSARERGPQGNQPQHF.

The sample holds many counts of this clonotype. Mismatch with germline at one junction end may stem from a read error. The chain joins TRBV5-1 to TRBJ2-7, with D tentatively TRBD1 (5 bases). The CDR3 sequence is 14 residues long. CDR1 is SGHRS and CDR2 is YFSETQ in the germline V gene. CDR3 sequence reads: CASSPQGGNYEQYF. In DNA, the CDR3 is TGTGCCAGCAGTCCTCAGGGTGGCAACTACGAGCAGTACTTC.

This clonotype came up a few times. V is TRBV6-2 or TRBV6-3 and J is TRBJ2-1, with D possibly TRBD2 on 6 matching bases. Trimming removed 7 bases from V and 5 bases from J, with 12 bases in between. In germline, CDR1 is MNHEY, CDR2 SVGEGT. This CDR3 is 13 amino acids long. The chain's CDR3 is CASTLTSHNEQFF. In nucleotides, the CDR3 is TGTGCCAGCACTCTGACTAGTCACAATGAGCAGTTCTTC.

The DNA for the CDR3 is TGTGCCAGCAGCCCGGAAGCGGGAGTTCGGAATGAGCAGTTCTTC. As protein: CASSPEAGVRNEQFF. The rearrangement joins TRBV14 to TRBJ2-1, with 8 bases matching TRBD2. The CDR3 sequence is 15 residues long. V dropped 4 bases and J dropped 7; count of bases not matched to a gene: 9. CDR1 is SGHDN, CDR2 FVKESK, per germline.

This clonotype was seen once. A much larger clone is a single base away; this may be a read error. The CDR3 nucleotides read TGTGCCCCGCCCACCGGGCGCTACGAGCAGTACTTC. Its translation: CAPPTGRYEQYF. V usage is TRBV7-6 and J usage is TRBJ2-7; D uncertain. Germline V gene sequence: CDR1 SGHVS, CDR2 FNYEAQ. CDR3 length: 12 amino acids. V shed 11 bases and J shed 3 bases, with 14 bases lying between them.

The sample holds many counts of this clonotype. The chain joins TRBV20-1 to TRBJ2-7, with D possibly TRBD1 on 6 matching bases. The length of the CDR3 is 12 residues. Germline V gene lookup returns CDR1 DFQATT and CDR2 SNEGSKA (reference sequence). CDR3: CRTTGPSDEQYF. The DNA for the CDR3 is TGCAGAACTACAGGGCCCAGCGACGAGCAGTACTTC.

The rearrangement uses TRBV6-5 and TRBJ2-2; D gene ambiguous. Germline V gene lookup returns CDR1 MNHEY and CDR2 SVGAGI. Trimming pared 4 bases from V and 0 bases from J, leaving 9 bases between. This CDR3 region has 15 residues. The CDR3 sequence is CASSFLNPNTGELFF. The CDR3 DNA is TGTGCCAGCAGTTTTCTCAATCCGAACACCGGGGAGCTGTTTTTT.

This clonotype was recorded many times. The rearrangement links TRBV27 to TRBJ2-3, with 10 bases that match TRBD2. The germline V gene has CDR1 MNHEY and CDR2 SMNVEV (reference sequence). The trim removed 5 bases at V and 4 bases at J, leaving 12 bases unmatched. This CDR3 is built from 17 residues. CDR3 sequence reads: CASSLSPSGSTSDTQYF. The CDR3, as DNA: TGTGCCAGCAGTCTTTCACCTAGCGGGAGCACCTCAGATACGCAGTATTTT.

Ten or more counts support this clonotype. The chain carries TRBV19 and TRBJ2-3, with TRBD2 matching 9 bases. J gave up 5 bases and V 1 base, and 4 bases lay outside the gene matches. In germline, CDR1 is LNHDA, CDR2 SQIVND (reference sequence). This CDR3 spans 15 amino acids. This CDR3 is CASSIGAGGGDTQYF. The CDR3 nucleotides read TGTGCCAGTAGTATAGGAGCGGGAGGAGGAGATACGCAGTATTTT.

This clonotype was counted ten times or more. The chain links TRBV27 to TRBJ2-6; D unresolved. The CDR3 length is 17 residues. The germline V and J ends were trimmed by 6 bases and 4 bases, with 19 bases remaining between them. Germline V gene data show CDR1 as MNHEY and CDR2 as SMNVEV (reference sequence). CDR3 DNA: TGTGCCAGCAGCCTAACGCAGGTTCAATGGGGGGCCAACGTCCTGACTTTC. Translation: CASSLTQVQWGANVLTF.

This clonotype turned up a few times. The rearrangement uses TRBV20-1 and TRBJ2-5; perhaps TRBD2 as D (6 bases). The CDR3 is 14 residues long. Looked up from germline, CDR1 is DFQATT and CDR2 is SNEGSKA (reference sequence). The V end lost 0 bases, the J end lost 5 bases, and 13 bases lay between the germline ends. The CDR3 spells CSARDGSGRETQYF. The CDR3 bases are TGCAGTGCTAGAGATGGTTCAGGGAGGGAGACCCAGTACTTC.

This clonotype occurred a few times. This rearrangement joins TRBV12-3 or TRBV12-4 to TRBJ2-7, with TRBD2 identical over 8 bases. The CDR3 consists of 16 residues. Trimming at V came to 2 bases and at J to 0 bases, leaving 6 bases not matched to a gene. CDR3 residues: CASSLTSGSLSYEQYF. CDR3 DNA sequence: TGTGCCAGCAGTTTAACTAGCGGAAGCCTCTCCTACGAGCAGTACTTC.

The rearrangement links TRBV29-1 to TRBJ2-2; D gene uncertain. Trimming left V 3 bases short and J 1 base short, with 6 bases between. The CDR3 has 13 residues. CDR1 and CDR2 from the germline V gene are SQVTM and ANQGSEA. The CDR3 loop is CSVEVRNTGELFF. As DNA, the CDR3 is TGCAGCGTTGAGGTCAGGAACACCGGGGAGCTGTTTTTT.

At least ten counts were recorded for this clonotype. The chain couples TRBV27 to TRBJ1-4; TRBD1 agrees at 8 bases. V shed 4 bases and J 7 bases; nucleotides not matched to a gene: 8. The CDR3 spans 15 residues. Per germline, CDR1 MNHEY and CDR2 SMNVEV (reference sequence). The CDR3 reads CASSSRQGKGEKLFF. CDR3 nucleotide sequence: TGTGCCAGCAGTTCACGACAGGGGAAAGGTGAAAAACTGTTTTTT.

This clonotype was detected only a few times. This rearrangement joins TRBV7-2 to TRBJ1-1; D is undetermined. Trimming took 2 bases from V and 8 from J, leaving 9 bases between them. The germline V gene encodes CDR1 SGHTA and CDR2 FQGNSA. This CDR3 has 12 residues. For the CDR3, the DNA is TGTGCCAGCAGCTTAAGGACTGGGGAAGCTTTCTTT. It yields the protein CASSLRTGEAFF.

This clonotype was detected a few times. This chain joins TRBV28 and TRBJ2-2; the D gene could be TRBD1 or TRBD2 (6 bases each). Trimming took 6 bases from V and 7 from J, leaving 21 bases between them. The CDR3 extends over 16 amino acids. Germline-derived CDR1 and CDR2 are MDHEN and SYDVKM. CDR3 residues: CASSSGEPGRDGELFF. In DNA, the CDR3 is TGTGCCAGCAGCTCAGGGGAGCCAGGGCGGGACGGGGAGCTGTTTTTT.

Ten or more counts support this clonotype. The chain has TRBV6-1 and TRBJ1-6, with 8 bases aligning to TRBD1. The CDR3 length is 14 residues. V lost 3 bases and J lost 10; bases outside the gene matches: 5. The germline V gene has CDR1 MNHNS and CDR2 SASEGT. The CDR3 DNA follows: TGTGCCAGCAGTGAGCAGGGGGCTAGCTCACCCCTCCACTTT. Its translation is CASSEQGASSPLHF.

This clonotype was picked up a small number of times. This sequence joins TRBV5-1 and TRBJ1-4, with D maybe TRBD1 (6 bases). The germline V and J ends were trimmed by 4 bases and 3 bases, with 13 bases remaining between them. The CDR3 loop spans 15 amino acids. Germline V gene data show CDR1 as SGHRS and CDR2 as YFSETQ. The CDR3 sequence is CASSTTGIANEKLFF. The CDR3 DNA is TGCGCCAGCAGCACTACAGGGATCGCTAATGAAAAACTGTTTTTT.

This clonotype has at least ten counts. The chain recombines TRBV28 with TRBJ2-5; D might be TRBD1 (5 bases). The CDR3 spans 15 residues. CDR1 and CDR2 from the germline V gene are MDHEN and SYDVKM. V was pared by 2 bases and J by 4 bases, with 14 bases between. CDR3 protein: CASSLKGRVRETQYF. DNA for the CDR3: TGTGCCAGCAGTTTAAAGGGCAGGGTGAGAGAGACCCAGTACTTC.